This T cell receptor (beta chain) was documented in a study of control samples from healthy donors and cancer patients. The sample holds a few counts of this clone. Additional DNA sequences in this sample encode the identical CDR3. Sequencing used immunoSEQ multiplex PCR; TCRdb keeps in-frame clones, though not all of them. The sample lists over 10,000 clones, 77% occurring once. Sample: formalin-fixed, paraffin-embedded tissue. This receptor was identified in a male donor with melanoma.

CDR3 in amino acids: CASSPTSGGGNEQFF. The DNA of the CDR3 is TGTGCCAGCAGCCCGACTAGCGGGGGGGGAAATGAGCAGTTCTTC. V gene TRBV14 combines with J gene TRBJ2-1, with 14 bases fitting TRBD2. The CDR3 has 15 residues. V lost 4 bases and J lost 7; bases outside the gene matches: 3. Germline CDR1 is SGHDN and CDR2 is FVKESK.